This T cell receptor beta chain was recovered during a study of cytomegalovirus exposure and HLA in healthy donors. Across the whole study: Out of roughly 200 million T cells, an earlier analysis found roughly 100 million unique TCR beta sequences in total.

On this clone itself: Its antigen is unidentified.

PCR primers comprised 60 Vbeta and 13 Jbeta primers. Measured with immunoSEQ multiplex PCR; TCRdb has only the in-frame clones, and not every one. The repertoire consists of some 140,000 clones, with around 80% occurring once and the leading ten covering roughly 1.8%. Broader study findings: HLA alleles were associated with around 17,000 TCR beta sequences in a later analysis at 0.05 false discovery rate. In vitro experiments confirmed that three CMV-associated chains were specific for CMV antigens.

This CDR3 has 15 amino acids. Looked up from germline, CDR1 is SGHNT and CDR2 is YYREEE (reference sequence). The V gene lost 0 bases and the J gene lost 4 bases, with 13 bases spanning the gap. Sequenced input: PBMCs. The TCR originated in a female donor in good health and CMV-seropositive. This rearrangement joins TRBV5-4 to TRBJ2-5, with D perhaps TRBD2 (7 bases). The DNA of the CDR3 is TGTGCCAGCAGCTTGGACCTGAGGGGGGGAGAGACCCAGTACTTC. Residues: CASSLDLRGGETQYF.